Listed below are T cell receptor beta chains from one sample, sequenced in a study of neurological immune-mediated disorders. TCRdb analysed the 5' RACE reads with MiXCR anew, one entry per CDR3 protein. This table has around 49,000 distinct CDR3 sequences, 8% to 10% appearing once. Source material: PBMCs. All receptors come from a woman between 35 and 50 years old in good health. The CDR3 runs from the conserved cysteine through the conserved F or W. Each record gives: CDR3 protein, CDR3 DNA, clone size, J gene, D gene, V gene. D genes are given only for firm matches. A clone size is listed for some rows: how often the clone was seen (once, few, many), or a class if it is expanded.

CDR3 protein: CASSYGNSGNTIYF
CDR3 DNA: TGTGCCAGCAGTTACGGCAACTCTGGAAACACCATATATTTT
clone size: many
J gene: TRBJ1-3
D gene: NA
V gene: TRBV6-5

CDR3 protein: CASSQGLAESYEQFF
CDR3 DNA: TGCGCCAGCAGCCAAGGGCTAGCAGAGTCGTATGAGCAGTTCTTC
clone size: many
J gene: TRBJ2-1
D gene: NA
V gene: TRBV4-3

CDR3 protein: CASRGFLAGEYNEQFF
CDR3 DNA: TGTGCCAGCAGAGGGTTCCTAGCGGGAGAGTACAATGAGCAGTTCTTC
clone size: many
J gene: TRBJ2-1
D gene: TRBD2
V gene: TRBV6-5

CDR3 protein: CASSFRDTGELFF
CDR3 DNA: TGTGCCAGCAGTTTCAGGGACACCGGGGAGCTGTTTTTT
clone size: many
J gene: TRBJ2-2
D gene: NA
V gene: TRBV27

CDR3 protein: CASSLDSGGITDTQYF
CDR3 DNA: TGTGCCAGCAGCTTGGATAGCGGGGGTATCACAGATACGCAGTATTTT
clone size: many
J gene: TRBJ2-3
D gene: TRBD2
V gene: TRBV5-4

CDR3 protein: CASRAGPVGAKNIQYF
CDR3 DNA: TGTGCCAGCAGGGCCGGGCCAGTGGGGGCCAAAAACATTCAGTACTTC
clone size: many
J gene: TRBJ2-4
D gene: NA
V gene: TRBV7-2

CDR3 protein: CASSILAGVPPFF
CDR3 DNA: TGTGCCAGCAGCATACTAGCGGGCGTCCCGCCGTTCTTC
clone size: many
J gene: TRBJ2-1
D gene: TRBD2
V gene: TRBV6-2/TRBV6-3

CDR3 protein: CASSLRDPNSGELFF
CDR3 DNA: TGTGCCAGCAGTTTAAGGGACCCGAATTCCGGGGAGCTGTTTTTT
clone size: many
J gene: TRBJ2-2
D gene: NA
V gene: TRBV12-3/TRBV12-4

CDR3 protein: CASGTGQAYEQYF
CDR3 DNA: TGCGCCAGCGGGACAGGGCAAGCCTACGAGCAGTACTTC
clone size: once
J gene: TRBJ2-7
D gene: TRBD1
V gene: TRBV5-1

CDR3 protein: CASSSGFADTEAFF
CDR3 DNA: TGTGCCAGCAGTTCAGGGTTCGCCGACACTGAAGCTTTCTTT
clone size: many
J gene: TRBJ1-1
D gene: NA
V gene: TRBV6-5

CDR3 protein: CASSVGGEADTQYF
CDR3 DNA: TGTGCCAGCAGCGTAGGGGGGGAGGCGGATACGCAGTATTTT
clone size: many
J gene: TRBJ2-3
D gene: NA
V gene: TRBV9

CDR3 protein: CASSPNGATNTGELFF
CDR3 DNA: TGTGCCAGCAGCCCTAATGGGGCTACGAACACCGGGGAGCTGTTTTTT
clone size: NA
J gene: TRBJ2-2
D gene: NA
V gene: TRBV7-6

CDR3 protein: CSSLHRVDYGYTF
CDR3 DNA: TGCAGTTCCCTCCACAGGGTGGACTATGGCTACACCTTC
clone size: once
J gene: TRBJ1-2
D gene: NA
V gene: TRBV20-1

CDR3 protein: CSAAGLAGSYNEQFF
CDR3 DNA: TGCAGTGCGGCGGGACTAGCGGGTTCCTACAATGAGCAGTTCTTC
clone size: NA
J gene: TRBJ2-1
D gene: TRBD2
V gene: TRBV20-1

CDR3 protein: CATSDSGQVNTEAFF
CDR3 DNA: TGTGCCACCAGTGATTCGGGACAGGTGAACACTGAAGCTTTCTTT
clone size: many
J gene: TRBJ1-1
D gene: TRBD1
V gene: TRBV24-1

CDR3 protein: CASSVPPNTGELFF
CDR3 DNA: TGTGCCAGCAGCGTCCCACCTAACACCGGGGAGCTGTTTTTT
clone size: NA
J gene: TRBJ2-2
D gene: NA
V gene: TRBV9

CDR3 protein: CASSVETGGREQYF
CDR3 DNA: TGTGCCAGCAGCGTAGAGACAGGGGGCCGCGAGCAGTACTTC
clone size: many
J gene: TRBJ2-7
D gene: TRBD1
V gene: TRBV27

CDR3 protein: CASSTTVFGELFF
CDR3 DNA: TGTGCCAGCAGCACCACGGTGTTCGGGGAGCTGTTTTTT
clone size: many
J gene: TRBJ2-2
D gene: NA
V gene: TRBV5-6

CDR3 protein: CASSLRDTGELFF
CDR3 DNA: TGTGCCAGCAGCTTGAGGGACACCGGGGAGCTGTTTTTT
clone size: many
J gene: TRBJ2-2
D gene: NA
V gene: TRBV7-2

CDR3 protein: CSARDLETQYF
CDR3 DNA: TGCAGTGCTAGAGATCTAGAGACCCAGTACTTC
clone size: many
J gene: TRBJ2-5
D gene: NA
V gene: TRBV20-1

CDR3 protein: CASSPAPGETEAFF
CDR3 DNA: TGTGCCAGCAGTCCCGCCCCCGGGGAAACTGAAGCTTTCTTT
clone size: many
J gene: TRBJ1-1
D gene: NA
V gene: TRBV12-3/TRBV12-4

CDR3 protein: CASSDYETAEHF
CDR3 DNA: TGTGCCAGCAGTGATTATGAGACGGCGGAGCATTTT
clone size: many
J gene: TRBJ2-3
D gene: NA
V gene: TRBV6-1

CDR3 protein: CASSLGYDRDDYEQYF
CDR3 DNA: TGTGCCAGCAGCTTAGGTTATGACAGGGACGACTACGAGCAGTACTTC
clone size: many
J gene: TRBJ2-7
D gene: TRBD1
V gene: TRBV7-8

CDR3 protein: CASSPGIMEGGEQFF
CDR3 DNA: TGCGCCAGCAGCCCAGGAATCATGGAGGGGGGTGAGCAGTTCTTC
clone size: many
J gene: TRBJ2-1
D gene: NA
V gene: TRBV4-3

CDR3 protein: CASSPSPLAGGNEQFF
CDR3 DNA: TGTGCCAGCAGCCCCAGCCCCCTAGCGGGGGGCAATGAGCAGTTCTTC
clone size: many
J gene: TRBJ2-1
D gene: TRBD2
V gene: TRBV7-3

CDR3 protein: CASSFPAGGDEQFF
CDR3 DNA: TGCGCCAGCAGCTTTCCCGCGGGAGGGGATGAGCAGTTCTTC
clone size: many
J gene: TRBJ2-1
D gene: TRBD2
V gene: TRBV5-1

CDR3 protein: CASSLETGTGAEAFF
CDR3 DNA: TGTGCCAGCAGCTTAGAAACCGGGACAGGGGCTGAAGCTTTCTTT
clone size: many
J gene: TRBJ1-1
D gene: TRBD1
V gene: TRBV7-2

CDR3 protein: CASSPRGRWAEAFF
CDR3 DNA: TGTGCCAGCAGTCCCCGGGGTCGGTGGGCTGAAGCTTTCTTT
clone size: many
J gene: TRBJ1-1
D gene: NA
V gene: TRBV12-3/TRBV12-4

CDR3 protein: CASSLGGRNEQFF
CDR3 DNA: TGTGCCAGCAGTTTGGGGGGCCGTAATGAGCAGTTCTTC
clone size: NA
J gene: TRBJ2-1
D gene: NA
V gene: TRBV12-3/TRBV12-4

CDR3 protein: CATSPSGGYIQYF
CDR3 DNA: TGTGCCACCTCCCCTAGCGGGGGGTACATTCAGTACTTC
clone size: many
J gene: TRBJ2-4
D gene: TRBD2
V gene: TRBV24-1

CDR3 protein: CASSPSTGELFF
CDR3 DNA: TGTGCCAGCAGCCCAAGTACCGGGGAGCTGTTTTTT
clone size: many
J gene: TRBJ2-2
D gene: NA
V gene: TRBV12-3/TRBV12-4

CDR3 protein: CASREQGPAGYTF
CDR3 DNA: TGTGCCAGCAGGGAACAGGGCCCGGCGGGCTACACCTTC
clone size: many
J gene: TRBJ1-2
D gene: NA
V gene: TRBV6-5

CDR3 protein: CASSLGLNQPQHF
CDR3 DNA: TGCGCCAGCAGCTTAGGACTCAATCAGCCCCAGCATTTT
clone size: once
J gene: TRBJ1-5
D gene: NA
V gene: TRBV5-1